The 12 T cell receptor beta chains below all came from one sample that was sequenced in a study of blood T cell repertoires in COVID-19. Assay: immunoSEQ multiplex PCR; the TCRdb copy retains only in-frame clones and omits some. The profile shows 150,000 to 200,000 clones, roughly 85% of them singletons. The source material was peripheral blood. These receptor sequences come from a woman in her twenties or thirties with acute or convalescent COVID-19.

The rearrangement uses TRBV4-2 and TRBJ2-7, with D maybe TRBD1 (5 bases). The germline CDR1 and CDR2 sequences are LGHNA and YNFKEQ. The CDR3 loop spans 12 amino acids. V was pared by 0 bases and J by 8 bases, with 8 bases between. CDR3 bases: TGTGCCAGCAGCCAAGAGGGGCCCCAGCAGTACTTC. Protein: CASSQEGPQQYF.

V is TRBV4-1 and J is TRBJ1-2; unclear D gene. Per germline, CDR1 MGHRA and CDR2 YSYEKL. V shed 4 bases and J shed 5 bases, with 5 bases lying between them. The CDR3 is 11 amino acids. In DNA form, the CDR3 reads TGCGCCAGCAGCCGCGGATATGGCTACACCTTC. Translation gives CASSRGYGYTF.

The J gene is TRBJ2-3, the V gene TRBV6-4, with 7 bases lining up with TRBD1. The germline gives CDR1 MRHNA, CDR2 SNTAGT. Trimming cost V 2 bases and J 3 bases; bases outside gene matches: 8. The CDR3 spans 16 residues. The DNA of the CDR3 is TGTGCCAGCAGTGACGAGGGGGCCCGCGGGACAGATACGCAGTATTTT. Translated: CASSDEGARGTDTQYF.

This rearrangement joins TRBV5-1 to TRBJ2-7, with D perhaps matching TRBD2 (5 bases). The germline gives CDR1 SGHRS, CDR2 YFSETQ. The CDR3 has 15 residues. V lost 7 bases, J lost 0 bases, and 17 bases lay in between. This CDR3 reads CASLTRTGSSYEQYF. The DNA of the CDR3 is TGCGCCAGCCTTACCAGGACGGGGAGCTCCTACGAGCAGTACTTC.

The chain carries TRBV30 and TRBJ2-5; D is possibly TRBD2 (6 bases). CDR1 and CDR2 from the germline V gene are GTSNPN and SVGIG (reference sequence). This CDR3 is built from 14 residues. The V and J ends lost 5 bases and 5 bases respectively, with 18 bases between them. The CDR3 DNA follows: TGTGCCTGGGGGGGACTGTCCAGCGGGGAGACCCAGTACTTC. This codes for CAWGGLSSGETQYF.

This rearrangement joins TRBV12-3 or TRBV12-4 to TRBJ1-3, with D uncertain. The CDR3 runs 11 residues. V was shortened by 7 bases and J by 4 bases, with 5 bases between the two germline ends. Here the CDR3 DNA reads TGTGCCAGCACACTAGGAAACACCATATATTTT. Protein product: CASTLGNTIYF.

The rearrangement links TRBV19 to TRBJ1-6; 8 bases fit TRBD1. There are 14 residues in the CDR3. The V gene's germline CDR1 is LNHDA and CDR2 SQIVND (reference sequence). The J segment lost 2 bases and the V segment lost 9 bases, leaving 3 bases of the junction unmatched. CDR3 amino acids: CASRQGTYNSPLHF. CDR3 coding DNA: TGTGCCAGCCGACAGGGGACCTATAATTCACCCCTCCACTTT.

This sequence joins TRBV4-2 and TRBJ1-1; no clear D gene. This CDR3 comprises 14 residues. V shed 0 bases and J shed 1 base, with 6 bases lying between them. Germline V gene sequence: CDR1 LGHNA, CDR2 YNFKEQ. The CDR3 sequence is CASSQEARNTEAFF. CDR3 sequence (DNA): TGTGCCAGCAGCCAAGAGGCCCGGAACACTGAAGCTTTCTTT.

The chain is built from TRBV7-2 and TRBJ2-4, with a weak D call TRBD2 (5 bases). CDR1 and CDR2 (germline): SGHTA, FQGNSA. V shed 0 bases and J shed 1 base, with 7 bases lying between them. The CDR3 totals 15 residues. The CDR3 DNA reads as TGTGCCAGCAGCTTAGCCCCGGGGGCCAAAAACATTCAGTACTTC. This codes for CASSLAPGAKNIQYF.

The chain couples TRBV4-2 to TRBJ2-3; possibly TRBD2 for D (6 bases). CDR3 length: 15 residues. The V gene lost 4 bases and the J gene lost 7 bases, with 18 bases spanning the gap. Germline loops: CDR1 LGHNA, CDR2 YNFKEQ. CDR3 nucleotide sequence: TGTGCCAGCAGCCCCCCGGGAGTAGGAGCTTATACGCAGTATTTT. Protein product: CASSPPGVGAYTQYF.

This rearrangement joins TRBV27 to TRBJ2-2; 11 positions match TRBD2. The germline gives CDR1 MNHEY, CDR2 SMNVEV (reference sequence). With 5 bases clipped from V and 5 bases from J, the junction kept 7 bases outside the gene matches. This CDR3 contains 16 residues. The CDR3 reads CASSGRLAGRTGELFF. As DNA, the CDR3 is TGTGCCAGCAGTGGTAGACTAGCGGGGCGAACCGGGGAGCTGTTTTTT.

There are a few counts of this clone. The chain couples TRBV14 to TRBJ2-1; the match to TRBD2 covers 8 bases. The CDR3 consists of 15 residues. The trim removed 0 bases at V and 9 bases at J, leaving 7 bases unmatched. Looked up from germline, CDR1 is SGHDN and CDR2 is FVKESK. The chain's CDR3 is CASSQDRREDIEQFF. The CDR3 DNA reads as TGTGCCAGCAGCCAAGACAGGCGGGAGGATATTGAGCAGTTCTTC.